The present T cell receptor (beta chain) was sequenced within a study of response to subunit inactivated influenza vaccine. Study-wide points: The study's authors posited that every seasonal influenza vaccination enlists few new T cells.

CDR1 is LGHNT, CDR2 FRNRAP, per germline. Trimming at V came to 5 bases and at J to 0 bases, leaving 2 bases not matched to a gene. The CDR3 length is 15 residues. This clonotype was recorded a few times. Antigen: not known. Each CDR3 protein is one row after TCRdb ran MiXCR on the RT-PCR reads. The sample holds about half a million distinct CDR3 sequences, less than 30% seen once. This chain links TRBV12-5 with TRBJ2-2; TRBD1 matches at 8 bases. The specimen comprised CD4+ T cells sorted from PBMCs, sampled 4 to 6 days after vaccination. This sequence originates from a man aged 45-65 years who received an inactivated influenza vaccine. The CDR3 loop reads CASGTTGANTGELFF. Here the CDR3 DNA reads TGTGCTAGTGGTACGACAGGGGCGAACACCGGGGAGCTGTTTTTT. Full variable domain (rest looked up from reference TRBV12-5 and TRBJ2-2): DARVTQTPRHKVTEMGQEVTMRCQPILGHNTVFWYRQTMMQGLELLAYFRNRAPLDDSGMPKDRFSAEMPDATLATLKIQPSEPRDSAVYFCASGTTGANTGELFFGEGSRLTVL.